This T cell receptor beta chain came from a study of a mutant IDH1 vaccine in newly diagnosed glioma. For the study at large: Week 35 was assigned to visit V12, and week 47 was assigned to visit V13.

The sample's time point: week 35, safety follow-up. Every vaccine dose comprised 300 ug of mutant IDH1 20-mer peptide plus topical imiquimod. Concerning this clone itself: What it recognizes is unknown.

CDR3 size: 15 residues. CDR1 is SGDLS and CDR2 is YYNGEE in the germline V gene. Trimming at V came to 3 bases and at J to 5 bases, leaving 2 bases not matched to a gene. Assay: immunoSEQ multiplex PCR; the TCRdb copy retains only in-frame clones and omits some. Of about 48,000 clones listed, around 80% are singletons. This rearrangement joins TRBV9 to TRBJ2-1; 13 nucleotides agree with TRBD2. This material consisted of PBMCs, taken from a glioma patient whose treatment included an IDH1 peptide vaccine. The origin of this receptor is a man aged 35 to 55 with glioma. The CDR3 nucleotides are TGTGCCAGCAGCGGAGGACTAGCGGGGGACAATGAGCAGTTCTTC. It yields the protein CASSGGLAGDNEQFF.